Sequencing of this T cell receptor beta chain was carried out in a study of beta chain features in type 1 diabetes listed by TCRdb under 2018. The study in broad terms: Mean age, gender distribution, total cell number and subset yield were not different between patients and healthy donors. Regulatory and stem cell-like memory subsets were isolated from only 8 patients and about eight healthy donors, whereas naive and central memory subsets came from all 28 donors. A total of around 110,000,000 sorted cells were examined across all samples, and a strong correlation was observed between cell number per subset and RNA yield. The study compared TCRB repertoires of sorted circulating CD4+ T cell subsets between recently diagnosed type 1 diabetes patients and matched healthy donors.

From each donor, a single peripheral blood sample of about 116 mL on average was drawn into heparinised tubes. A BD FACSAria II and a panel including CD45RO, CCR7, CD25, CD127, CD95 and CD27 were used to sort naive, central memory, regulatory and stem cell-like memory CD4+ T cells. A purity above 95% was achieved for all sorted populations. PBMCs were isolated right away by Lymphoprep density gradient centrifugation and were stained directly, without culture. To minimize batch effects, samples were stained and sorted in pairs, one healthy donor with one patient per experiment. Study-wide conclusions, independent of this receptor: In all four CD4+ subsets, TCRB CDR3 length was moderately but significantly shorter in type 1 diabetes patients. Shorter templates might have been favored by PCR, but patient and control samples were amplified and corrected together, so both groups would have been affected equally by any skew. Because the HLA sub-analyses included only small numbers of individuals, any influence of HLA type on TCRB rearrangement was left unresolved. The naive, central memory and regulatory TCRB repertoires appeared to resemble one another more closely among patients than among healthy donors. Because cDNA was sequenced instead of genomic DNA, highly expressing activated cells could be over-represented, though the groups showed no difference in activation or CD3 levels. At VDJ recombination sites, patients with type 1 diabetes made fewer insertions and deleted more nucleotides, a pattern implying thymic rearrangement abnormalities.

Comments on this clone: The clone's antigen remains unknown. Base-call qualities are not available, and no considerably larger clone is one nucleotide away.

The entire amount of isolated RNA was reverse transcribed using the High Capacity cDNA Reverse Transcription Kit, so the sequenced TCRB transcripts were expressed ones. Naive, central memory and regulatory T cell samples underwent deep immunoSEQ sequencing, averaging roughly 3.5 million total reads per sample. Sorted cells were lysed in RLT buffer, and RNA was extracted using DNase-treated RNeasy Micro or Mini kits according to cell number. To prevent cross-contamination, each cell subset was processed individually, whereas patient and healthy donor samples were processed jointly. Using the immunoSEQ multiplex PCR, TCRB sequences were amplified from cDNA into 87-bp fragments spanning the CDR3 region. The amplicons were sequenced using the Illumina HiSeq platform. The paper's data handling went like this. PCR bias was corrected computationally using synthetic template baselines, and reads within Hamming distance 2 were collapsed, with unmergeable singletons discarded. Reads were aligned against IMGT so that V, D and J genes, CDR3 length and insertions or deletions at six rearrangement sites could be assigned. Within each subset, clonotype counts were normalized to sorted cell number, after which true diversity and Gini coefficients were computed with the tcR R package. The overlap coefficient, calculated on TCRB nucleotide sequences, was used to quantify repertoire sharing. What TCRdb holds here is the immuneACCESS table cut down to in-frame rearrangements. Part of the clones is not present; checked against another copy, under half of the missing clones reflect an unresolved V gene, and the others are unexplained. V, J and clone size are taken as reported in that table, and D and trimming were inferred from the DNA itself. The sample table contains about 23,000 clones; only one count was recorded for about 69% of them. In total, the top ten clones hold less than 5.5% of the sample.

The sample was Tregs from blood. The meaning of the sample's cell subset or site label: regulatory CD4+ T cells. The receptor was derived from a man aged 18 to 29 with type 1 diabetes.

The bases are TGCAGCGTTGGAGGACAGGGTCTCTCTGGCACGGGAAACACCATATATTTT. This gives the protein CSVGGQGLSGTGNTIYF. In this chain, TRBV29-1 is recombined with TRBJ1-3; 8 bases in between match TRBD1. Sequences SQVTM (CDR1) and ANQGSEA (CDR2) are obtained from the germline V gene. From the cysteine up to the phenylalanine, the CDR3 has a length of 17 residues. The sequence is cut down to CDR3 DNA, 51 bases in frame from base 1. V is cut back by 4 bases and J by 4 bases, with 15 bases in the junction unmatched.